This section outlines one T cell receptor beta chain sequence together with its context. Between the trimmed V and J ends, which lost 4 bases and 0 bases, there was a span of 4 bases. This CDR3 spans 13 amino acids. Germline CDR1 is SNHLY and CDR2 is FYNNEI. Source study methods: How many nucleated cells were present was estimated from reference gene primer amplification. Data came from immunoSEQ multiplex PCR; TCRdb stores just in-frame clones and leaves some out. The V and J calls and clone size were taken over from that table, and D and trimming were inferred from the DNA. The repertoire holds roughly 250,000 clones, with 84% as singletons. The data were taken from a study of blood T cell repertoires in COVID-19. About the study: Acute-phase and convalescent COVID-19 samples originated in the United States, Italy and Spain.

This chain joins TRBV2 and TRBJ1-3; no firm D call. The sample consisted of peripheral blood. This TCR came from a man in his fifties or sixties with active or convalescent COVID-19. The DNA of the CDR3 is TGTGCCAGCAGTGTTTACTCTGGAAACACCATATATTTT. This codes for CASSVYSGNTIYF.